These T cell receptor beta chains were read from a single sample in a study of shared clonotypes between healthy human individuals. Profiled with immunoSEQ multiplex PCR; TCRdb holds only in-frame clones, not every one. The data contain some 980,000 clones, over 60% of them singletons. The specimen sequenced was memory CD4+ T cells sorted from blood. These TCRs come from a man aged 18 to 30 in good health. Each CDR3 is given with its conserved first and last residue. A D gene is named only where the DNA matches it firmly. Not all rows give a size; the values are once, few, many and, for expanded clones, a class.

CDR3 protein: CASSLGQISNQPQHF; CDR3 DNA: TGTGCCAGCAGCTTGGGGCAAATTAGCAATCAGCCCCAGCATTTT; J gene: TRBJ1-5; D gene: .; clone size: .; V gene: TRBV5-6
CDR3 protein: CASSPSGRGPLYEQYF; CDR3 DNA: TGTGCCAGCAGCCCTAGCGGCAGGGGGCCCCTATACGAGCAGTACTTC; J gene: TRBJ2-7; D gene: .; clone size: .; V gene: TRBV5-6
CDR3 protein: CASSAGGDQPQHF; CDR3 DNA: TGTGCCAGCAGTGCCGGGGGTGATCAGCCCCAGCATTTT; J gene: TRBJ1-5; D gene: .; clone size: few; V gene: TRBV2
CDR3 protein: CSVEVFGTSGTDTQYF; CDR3 DNA: TGCAGCGTTGAGGTGTTTGGGACTAGCGGCACAGATACGCAGTATTTT; J gene: TRBJ2-3; D gene: TRBD2; clone size: .; V gene: TRBV29-1
CDR3 protein: CASSAPKGYEQYF; CDR3 DNA: TGTGCCAGCAGCGCCCCAAAGGGCTACGAGCAGTACTTC; J gene: TRBJ2-7; D gene: .; clone size: .; V gene: TRBV11-1
CDR3 protein: CASKGLAGGEQFF; CDR3 DNA: TGTGCCAGCAAGGGACTAGCGGGGGGTGAGCAGTTCTTC; J gene: TRBJ2-1; D gene: TRBD2; clone size: .; V gene: TRBV25-1
CDR3 protein: CASSALAGTNYGYTF; CDR3 DNA: TGTGCCAGCAGCGCGCTAGCCGGGACTAACTATGGCTACACCTTC; J gene: TRBJ1-2; D gene: .; clone size: .; V gene: TRBV9
CDR3 protein: CASVRPIATDFETRDEQYF; CDR3 DNA: TGTGCCAGCGTCCGACCTATCGCTACCGACTTCGAAACTAGGGACGAGCAGTACTTC; J gene: TRBJ2-7; D gene: .; clone size: .; V gene: TRBV2
CDR3 protein: CASSGPGQPLDEQYF; CDR3 DNA: TGTGCCAGCAGTGGCCCCGGACAGCCTCTTGACGAGCAGTACTTC; J gene: TRBJ2-7; D gene: .; clone size: .; V gene: TRBV28
CDR3 protein: CASSQTDRPYEQYF; CDR3 DNA: TGCGCCAGCAGCCAAACGGACAGACCTTACGAGCAGTACTTC; J gene: TRBJ2-7; D gene: .; clone size: .; V gene: TRBV4-1
CDR3 protein: CASSVQGADEKLFF; CDR3 DNA: TGTGCCAGTAGTGTACAGGGGGCGGATGAAAAACTGTTTTTT; J gene: TRBJ1-4; D gene: TRBD1; clone size: .; V gene: TRBV19
CDR3 protein: CASSLETGGGEQYF; CDR3 DNA: TGTGCCAGCAGCTTGGAAACAGGGGGCGGCGAGCAGTACTTC; J gene: TRBJ2-7; D gene: TRBD1; clone size: .; V gene: TRBV5-7
CDR3 protein: CAISSDRGNTEAFF; CDR3 DNA: TGTGCCATTAGCTCGGACAGGGGAAACACTGAAGCTTTCTTT; J gene: TRBJ1-1; D gene: TRBD1; clone size: .; V gene: TRBV10-3